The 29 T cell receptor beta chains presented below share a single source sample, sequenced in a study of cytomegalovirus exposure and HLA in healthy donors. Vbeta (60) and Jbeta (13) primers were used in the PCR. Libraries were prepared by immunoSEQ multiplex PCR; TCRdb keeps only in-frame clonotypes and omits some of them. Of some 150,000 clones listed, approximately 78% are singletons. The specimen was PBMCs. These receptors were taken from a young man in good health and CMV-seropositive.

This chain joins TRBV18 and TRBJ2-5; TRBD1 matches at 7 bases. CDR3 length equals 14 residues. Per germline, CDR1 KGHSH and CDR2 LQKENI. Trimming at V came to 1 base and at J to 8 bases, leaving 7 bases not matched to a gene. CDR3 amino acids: CASSPHDRVETQYF. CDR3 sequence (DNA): TGTGCCAGCTCACCACATGACAGGGTAGAAACCCAGTACTTC.

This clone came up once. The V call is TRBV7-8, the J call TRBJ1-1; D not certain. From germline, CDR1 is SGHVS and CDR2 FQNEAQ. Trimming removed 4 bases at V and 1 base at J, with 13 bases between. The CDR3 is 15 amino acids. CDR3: CASSSPGGENTEAFF. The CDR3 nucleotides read TGTGCCAGCAGCTCCCCCGGCGGAGAGAACACTGAAGCTTTCTTT.

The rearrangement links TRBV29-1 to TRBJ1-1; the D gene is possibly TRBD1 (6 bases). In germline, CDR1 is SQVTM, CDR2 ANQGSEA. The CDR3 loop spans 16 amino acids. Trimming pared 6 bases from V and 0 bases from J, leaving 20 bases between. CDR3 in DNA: TGCAGCGTCCCCTTTGAGGGGGAAGGGGTGAACACTGAAGCTTTCTTT. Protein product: CSVPFEGEGVNTEAFF.

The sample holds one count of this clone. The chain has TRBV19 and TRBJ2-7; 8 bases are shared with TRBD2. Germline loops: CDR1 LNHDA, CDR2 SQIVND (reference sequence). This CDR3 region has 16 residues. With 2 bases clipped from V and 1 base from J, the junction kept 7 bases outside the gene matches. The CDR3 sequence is CASSIKRGTRSYEQYF. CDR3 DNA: TGTGCCAGTAGTATAAAGAGGGGGACTAGATCCTACGAGCAGTACTTC.

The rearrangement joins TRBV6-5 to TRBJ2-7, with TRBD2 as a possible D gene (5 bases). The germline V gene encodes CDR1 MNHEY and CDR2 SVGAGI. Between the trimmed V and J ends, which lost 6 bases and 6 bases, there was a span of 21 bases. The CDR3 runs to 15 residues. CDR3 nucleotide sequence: TGTGCCAGCAGCGCTTCAAAGAATACCGGGGTCGAGCAGTACTTC. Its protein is CASSASKNTGVEQYF.

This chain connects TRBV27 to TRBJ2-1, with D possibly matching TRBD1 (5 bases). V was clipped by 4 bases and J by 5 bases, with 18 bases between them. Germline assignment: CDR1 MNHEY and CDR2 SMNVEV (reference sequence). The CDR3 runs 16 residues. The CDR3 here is CASSSRTGIEDNEQFF. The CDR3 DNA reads TGTGCCAGCAGTTCCCGAACAGGAATCGAGGACAATGAGCAGTTCTTC.

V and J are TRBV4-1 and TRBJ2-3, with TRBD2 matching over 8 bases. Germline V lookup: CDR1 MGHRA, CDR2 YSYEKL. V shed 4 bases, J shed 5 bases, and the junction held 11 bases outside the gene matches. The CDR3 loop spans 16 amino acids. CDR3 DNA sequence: TGCGCCAGCAGCCCCTCTGCGAGCGGGAGTGGAGATACGCAGTATTTT. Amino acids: CASSPSASGSGDTQYF.

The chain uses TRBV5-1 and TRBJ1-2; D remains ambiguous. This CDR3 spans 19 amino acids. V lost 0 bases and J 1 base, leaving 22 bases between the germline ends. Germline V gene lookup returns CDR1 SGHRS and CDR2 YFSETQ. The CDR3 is CASSLGRTPWAYNNYGYTF. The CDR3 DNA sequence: TGCGCCAGCAGCTTGGGCCGGACTCCCTGGGCCTACAATAACTATGGCTACACCTTC.

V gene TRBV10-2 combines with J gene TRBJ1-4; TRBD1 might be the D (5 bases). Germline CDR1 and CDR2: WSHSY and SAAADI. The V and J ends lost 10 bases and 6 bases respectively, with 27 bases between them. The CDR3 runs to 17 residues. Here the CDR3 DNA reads TGCGCCACCCAATGGCAGGGTCTTAAGATGGACCATGAAAAACTGTTTTTT. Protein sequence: CATQWQGLKMDHEKLFF.

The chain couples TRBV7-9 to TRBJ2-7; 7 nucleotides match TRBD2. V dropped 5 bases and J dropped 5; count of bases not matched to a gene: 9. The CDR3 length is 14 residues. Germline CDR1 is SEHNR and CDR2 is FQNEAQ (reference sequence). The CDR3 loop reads CASSPPGGWDEQYF. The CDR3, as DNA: TGTGCCAGCAGCCCCCCCGGGGGGTGGGACGAGCAGTACTTC.

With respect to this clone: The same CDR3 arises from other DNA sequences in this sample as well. The CDR3, as DNA: TGTGCCAGCTCCCTCCAAGAGACCCAGTACTTC. It is translated as CASSLQETQYF. The chain employs TRBV18 and TRBJ2-5; no definite D call. The V gene's germline CDR1 is KGHSH and CDR2 LQKENI. V lost 6 bases and J 1 base, leaving 3 bases between the germline ends. This CDR3 comprises 11 residues.

The CDR3 DNA reads TGTGCCAGCAGCTTATACACCAACGTCCTGACTTTC. It encodes CASSLYTNVLTF. This chain links TRBV7-2 with TRBJ2-6; D is ambiguous. There are 12 residues in the CDR3. Trimming took 2 bases from V and 8 from J, leaving 4 bases between them. Per the germline V gene, CDR1 is SGHTA and CDR2 is FQGNSA.

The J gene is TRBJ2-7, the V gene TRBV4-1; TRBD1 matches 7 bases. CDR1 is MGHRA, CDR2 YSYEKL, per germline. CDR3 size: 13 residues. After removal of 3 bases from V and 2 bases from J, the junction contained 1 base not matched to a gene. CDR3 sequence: CASSHQGAYEQYF. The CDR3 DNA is TGCGCCAGCAGCCACCAGGGGGCCTACGAGCAGTACTTC.

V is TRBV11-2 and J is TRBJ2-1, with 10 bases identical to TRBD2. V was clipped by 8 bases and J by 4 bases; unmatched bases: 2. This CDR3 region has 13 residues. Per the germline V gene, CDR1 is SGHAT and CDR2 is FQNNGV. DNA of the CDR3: TGTGCCAGCGGGACTAGCGCTTACAATGAGCAGTTCTTC. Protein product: CASGTSAYNEQFF.

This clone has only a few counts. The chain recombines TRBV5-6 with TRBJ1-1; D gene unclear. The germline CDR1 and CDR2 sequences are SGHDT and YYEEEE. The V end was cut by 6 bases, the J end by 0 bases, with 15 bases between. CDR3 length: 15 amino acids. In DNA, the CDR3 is TGTGCCAGCACCCCACTCCAGGTAATGAACACTGAAGCTTTCTTT. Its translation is CASTPLQVMNTEAFF.

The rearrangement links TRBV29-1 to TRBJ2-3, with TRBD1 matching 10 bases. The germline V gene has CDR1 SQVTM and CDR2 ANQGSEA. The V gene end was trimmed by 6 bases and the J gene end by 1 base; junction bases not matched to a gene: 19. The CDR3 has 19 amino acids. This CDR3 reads CSVLGQGILGREGTDTQYF. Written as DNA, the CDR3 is TGCAGCGTGTTGGGACAGGGGATTTTGGGGCGGGAGGGCACAGATACGCAGTATTTT.

As DNA, the CDR3 is TGTGCCAGCAGCCCCTTTGGCGGGGAGGGCTACAATGAGCAGTTCTTC. The encoded protein is CASSPFGGEGYNEQFF. The chain links TRBV28 to TRBJ2-1; TRBD2 aligns across 7 bases. CDR3 length equals 16 residues. Germline V gene sequence: CDR1 MDHEN, CDR2 SYDVKM. The V gene end was trimmed by 6 bases and the J gene end by 3 bases; junction bases not matched to a gene: 11. The whole variable domain, remainder taken from reference TRBV28 and TRBJ2-1, is DVKVTQSSRYLVKRTGEKVFLECVQDMDHENMFWYRQDPGLGLRLIYFSYDVKMKEKGDIPEGYSVSREKKERFSLILESASTNQTSMYLCASSPFGGEGYNEQFFGPGTRLTVL.

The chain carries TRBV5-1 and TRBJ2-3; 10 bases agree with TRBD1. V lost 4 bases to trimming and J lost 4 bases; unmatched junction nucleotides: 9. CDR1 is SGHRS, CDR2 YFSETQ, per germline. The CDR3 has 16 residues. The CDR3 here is CASSLDGTGVSDTQYF. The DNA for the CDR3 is TGCGCCAGCAGCCTGGATGGGACAGGGGTCTCAGATACGCAGTATTTT.

The chain's CDR3 is CSLGRGRLNTEAFF. CDR3 coding DNA: TGCAGCCTAGGGAGGGGCCGACTGAACACTGAAGCTTTCTTT. V usage is TRBV29-1 and J usage is TRBJ1-1, with a weak D call TRBD1 (5 bases). The CDR3 contains 14 residues. Germline lookup yields CDR1 SQVTM and CDR2 ANQGSEA. V gave up 8 bases and J gave up 0 bases, with 16 bases separating them.

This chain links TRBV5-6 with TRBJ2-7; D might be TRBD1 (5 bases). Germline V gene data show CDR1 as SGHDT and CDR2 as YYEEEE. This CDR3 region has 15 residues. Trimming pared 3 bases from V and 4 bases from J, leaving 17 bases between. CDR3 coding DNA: TGTGCCAGCAGCTCTTGGAAGGGGATCAGGTACGAGCAGTACTTC. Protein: CASSSWKGIRYEQYF.

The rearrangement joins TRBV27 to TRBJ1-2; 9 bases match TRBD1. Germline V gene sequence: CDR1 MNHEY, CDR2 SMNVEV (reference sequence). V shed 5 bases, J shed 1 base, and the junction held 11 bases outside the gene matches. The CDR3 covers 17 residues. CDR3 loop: CASSTPIQGASNYGYTF. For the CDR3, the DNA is TGTGCCAGCAGTACCCCGATACAGGGGGCAAGTAACTATGGCTACACCTTC.

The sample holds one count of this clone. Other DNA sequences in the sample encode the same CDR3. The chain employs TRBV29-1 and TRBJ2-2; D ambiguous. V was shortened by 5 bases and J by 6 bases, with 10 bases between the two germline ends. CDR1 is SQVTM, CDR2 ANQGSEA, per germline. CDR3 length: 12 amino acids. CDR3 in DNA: TGCAGCGTTCGTACGAGTGCCGGGGAGCTGTTTTTT. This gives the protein CSVRTSAGELFF.

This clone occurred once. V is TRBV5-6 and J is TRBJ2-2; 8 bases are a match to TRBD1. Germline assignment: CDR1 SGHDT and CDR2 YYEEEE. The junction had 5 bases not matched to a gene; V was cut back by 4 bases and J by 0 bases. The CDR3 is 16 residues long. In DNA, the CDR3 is TGTGCCAGCAGCCTAACAGGGGGTGCGAACACCGGGGAGCTGTTTTTT. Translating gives CASSLTGGANTGELFF.

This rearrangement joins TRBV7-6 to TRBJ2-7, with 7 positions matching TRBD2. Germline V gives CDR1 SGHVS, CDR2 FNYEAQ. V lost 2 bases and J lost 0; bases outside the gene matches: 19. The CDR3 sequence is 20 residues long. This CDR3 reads CASSLIPGAGGRRSSYEQYF. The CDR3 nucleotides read TGTGCCAGCAGCTTAATCCCTGGGGCTGGCGGGAGACGCAGCTCCTACGAGCAGTACTTC. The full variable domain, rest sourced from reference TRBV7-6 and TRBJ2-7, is GAGVSQSPRYKVTKRGQDVALRCDPISGHVSLYWYRQALGQGPEFLTYFNYEAQQDKSGLPNDRFSAERPEGSISTLTIQRTEQRDSAMYRCASSLIPGAGGRRSSYEQYFGPGTRLTVT.

CDR3 sequence: CASLLTGGFTEAFF. The CDR3 DNA sequence: TGTGCCAGCTTACTGACAGGGGGCTTCACTGAAGCTTTCTTT. V and J are TRBV28 and TRBJ1-1, with 10 positions matching TRBD1. Germline V gene lookup returns CDR1 MDHEN and CDR2 SYDVKM. The V segment lost 8 bases and the J segment 4 bases; nucleotides outside the gene matches: 7. This CDR3 is built from 14 residues.

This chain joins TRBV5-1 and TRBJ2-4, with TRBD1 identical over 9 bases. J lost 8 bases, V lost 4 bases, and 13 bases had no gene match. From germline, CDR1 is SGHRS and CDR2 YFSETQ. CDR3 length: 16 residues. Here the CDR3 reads CASSIPLGTGKDIQYF. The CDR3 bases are TGCGCCAGCAGCATACCTTTGGGGACAGGGAAGGACATTCAGTACTTC.

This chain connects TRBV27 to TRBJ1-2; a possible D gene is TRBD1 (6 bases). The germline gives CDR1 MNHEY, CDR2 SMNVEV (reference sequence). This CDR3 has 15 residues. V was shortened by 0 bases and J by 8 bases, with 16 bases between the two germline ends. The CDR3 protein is CASSLSTGSNWGYTF. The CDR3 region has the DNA TGTGCCAGCAGTTTATCGACAGGAAGCAATTGGGGCTACACCTTC.

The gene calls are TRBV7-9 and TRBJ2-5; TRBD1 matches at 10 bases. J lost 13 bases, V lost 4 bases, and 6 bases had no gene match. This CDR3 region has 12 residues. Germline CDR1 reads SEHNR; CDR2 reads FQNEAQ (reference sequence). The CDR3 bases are TGTGCCAGCAGCTCGGACAGGGGGACCGTGTACTTC. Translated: CASSSDRGTVYF.

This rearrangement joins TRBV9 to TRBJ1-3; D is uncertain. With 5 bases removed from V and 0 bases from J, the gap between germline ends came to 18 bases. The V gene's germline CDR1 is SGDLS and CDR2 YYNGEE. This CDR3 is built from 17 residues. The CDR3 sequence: CASRTTVHKSSGNTIYF. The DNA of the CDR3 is TGTGCCAGCAGAACCACTGTCCATAAGAGCTCTGGAAACACCATATATTTT. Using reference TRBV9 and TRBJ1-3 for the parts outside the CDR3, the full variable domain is DSGVTQTPKHLITATGQRVTLRCSPRSGDLSVYWYQQSLDQGLQFLIQYYNGEERAKGNILERFSAQQFPDLHSELNLSSLELGDSALYFCASRTTVHKSSGNTIYFGEGSWLTVV.